This record concerns one TCR beta chain sequence. V was trimmed by 0 bases and J by 2 bases, leaving 4 bases between them. The CDR3 sequence is 13 residues long. Germline CDR1 SGHNT, CDR2 YYREEE (reference sequence). The data are from a study of beta chain features in type 1 diabetes. Isolated RNA was reverse transcribed in full, so expressed TCRB transcripts were sequenced. Profiled with immunoSEQ multiplex PCR; TCRdb holds only in-frame clones, not every one. The data show roughly 230,000 clones, around 9.6% seen once. V usage is TRBV5-4 and J usage is TRBJ2-3; no definite D call. This TCR was recovered from a young woman in good health. The sequencing input was naive CD4+ T cells from blood. The CDR3 DNA reads as TGTGCCAGCAGCTTGGGCGACACAGATACGCAGTATTTT. Protein product: CASSLGDTDTQYF.